This T cell receptor beta chain is drawn from a study of Ad26.COV2.S vaccination and SARS-CoV-2 variants. Looking at the study overall: In the COV1001 trial, the donor was in the Ad26.COV2.S arm. The authors gave Ad26.COV2.S intramuscularly, either once or twice 56 days apart. Regarding the study as a whole: After vaccination, reports described spike-specific CD8+ and CD4+ T cell responses as showing substantial breadth.

The table came from immunoSEQ multiplex PCR; TCRdb's copy has only in-frame clones and leaves some out. The sample records some 640,000 clones, 70% to 90% being singletons. Concerning this clone: The antigen is not known.

The treatment was: approximately 18 received Ad26.COV2.S at low or high dose, single or two shots; roughly 5 received placebo; per-sample allocation not given. After the first vaccine or placebo injection, samples were drawn on day 63. At a Boston site, the person donating was an adult of 18-55 years. The CDR3 has 15 amino acids. CDR1 and CDR2 from the germline V gene are SGHRS and YFSETQ. The V gene lost 0 bases and the J gene lost 4 bases, with 13 bases spanning the gap. The rearrangement links TRBV5-1 to TRBJ1-2; D gene uncertain. The receptor was isolated from a person aged 18-60 years who received the Ad26.COV2.S COVID-19 vaccine or a placebo. The material was peripheral blood, obtained in a trial of Ad26.COV2.S vaccine versus placebo. CDR3 in amino acids: CASSLGNSIGYGYTF. CDR3 in DNA: TGCGCCAGCAGCTTGGGGAACTCAATAGGCTATGGCTACACCTTC.